These 20 T cell receptor beta chains were all obtained from the same sample, sequenced in a study of T cell changes during pregnancy in multiple sclerosis. Sequenced by immunoSEQ multiplex PCR; TCRdb stores in-frame clones only, minus some. The sample lists more than 25,000 clones; around 90% were seen once. The material sequenced was peripheral blood, taken in the first trimester of pregnancy. All receptors derive from a female donor in good health, enrolled as a control in a pregnancy study.

The gene calls are TRBV29-1 and TRBJ1-1; D is unclear. CDR3 length equals 11 residues. Per germline, CDR1 SQVTM and CDR2 ANQGSEA. V was clipped by 4 bases and J by 5 bases, with 8 bases between them. Here the CDR3 reads CSVGEWTEAFF. In DNA form, the CDR3 reads TGCAGCGTTGGTGAGTGGACTGAAGCTTTCTTT.

The rearrangement links TRBV2 to TRBJ2-7; 11 bases map to TRBD2. The CDR3 is 16 residues long. The trim removed 6 bases at V and 3 bases at J, leaving 10 bases unmatched. Germline values: CDR1 SNHLY, CDR2 FYNNEI. This chain's CDR3 is CASSDSTSGGHYEQYF. The CDR3 DNA reads as TGTGCCAGCAGCGATTCAACTAGCGGGGGACACTACGAGCAGTACTTC.

This clone was seen a handful of times. The chain couples TRBV19 to TRBJ1-1; D is perhaps TRBD1 (5 bases). Trimming cost V 4 bases and J 0 bases, with 15 bases left between them. Germline V gives CDR1 LNHDA, CDR2 SQIVND (reference sequence). This CDR3 contains 16 residues. CDR3 sequence (DNA): TGTGCCAGTAGTACCCTTCGACAGTACATGAACACTGAAGCTTTCTTT. This translates into CASSTLRQYMNTEAFF.

The CDR3 here is CASSFPQGAVTGELFF. Written as DNA, the CDR3 is TGTGCCAGCAGCTTCCCACAGGGGGCGGTTACCGGGGAGCTGTTTTTT. The chain recombines TRBV7-2 with TRBJ2-2; 9 bases agree with TRBD1. CDR1 and CDR2 (germline): SGHTA, FQGNSA. V lost 3 bases to trimming and J lost 5 bases; unmatched junction nucleotides: 7. This CDR3 region has 16 residues.

This clone was counted a few times. The chain employs TRBV30 and TRBJ1-5; D might be TRBD1 (6 bases). V was trimmed by 0 bases and J by 6 bases, leaving 15 bases between them. There are 15 residues in the CDR3. Germline V gene sequence: CDR1 GTSNPN, CDR2 SVGIG (reference sequence). This chain's CDR3 is CAWSVSGTSSQPQHF. The CDR3 DNA reads as TGTGCCTGGAGTGTATCCGGGACATCATCTCAGCCCCAGCATTTT.

This chain joins TRBV30 and TRBJ2-2; 7 bases are shared with TRBD1. The CDR3 loop spans 14 amino acids. CDR1 and CDR2 (germline): GTSNPN, SVGIG (reference sequence). With V trimmed by 5 bases and J by 4 bases, 7 bases remained unmatched. The CDR3 DNA sequence: TGTGCCTGGGCCCGGGACAGCCTCACCGGGGAGCTGTTTTTT. As protein: CAWARDSLTGELFF.

This chain connects TRBV4-3 to TRBJ1-5; a weak D match, TRBD1 (5 bases). V lost 0 bases and J 4 bases, leaving 13 bases between the germline ends. CDR3 size: 16 residues. In germline, CDR1 is LGHNA, CDR2 YSLEER. In DNA form, the CDR3 reads TGCGCCAGCAGCCAAGAGGCTGGGGCCCGAAATCAGCCCCAGCATTTT. Translating gives CASSQEAGARNQPQHF.

This chain joins TRBV19 and TRBJ1-4; maybe TRBD1 (6 bases). The CDR3 runs to 14 residues. The ends were cut back, 6 bases at V and 6 bases at J, with 14 bases in the middle. CDR1 LNHDA and CDR2 SQIVND come from the germline V gene (reference sequence). CDR3 sequence: CASRDSGSYEKLFF. CDR3 bases: TGTGCCAGTAGGGACAGTGGGAGTTATGAAAAACTGTTTTTT.

The rearrangement joins TRBV6-5 to TRBJ1-5; D is perhaps TRBD1 (6 bases). CDR1 is MNHEY and CDR2 is SVGAGI in the germline V gene. V shed 6 bases and J shed 4 bases, with 13 bases lying between them. The CDR3 extends over 14 amino acids. This CDR3 is CASRGGGANQPQHF. The DNA of the CDR3 is TGTGCCAGCAGAGGAGGGGGGGCGAATCAGCCCCAGCATTTT.

The rearrangement uses TRBV30 and TRBJ2-2; possible D gene TRBD1, 5 bases. The germline V and J ends were trimmed by 3 bases and 4 bases, with 15 bases remaining between them. Germline CDR1 GTSNPN, CDR2 SVGIG (reference sequence). This CDR3 has 15 residues. CDR3 in amino acids: CAWSLGQGITGELFF. The CDR3 DNA reads as TGTGCCTGGAGCCTCGGGCAGGGAATCACCGGGGAGCTGTTTTTT.

V and J are TRBV18 and TRBJ1-4; tentatively, D is TRBD1 (6 bases). Germline lookup yields CDR1 KGHSH and CDR2 LQKENI. V was clipped by 1 base and J by 3 bases, with 12 bases between them. The CDR3 sequence is 16 residues long. This CDR3 is CASSPLRGSSNEKLFF. CDR3 coding DNA: TGTGCCAGCTCACCACTCAGGGGTTCTTCTAATGAAAAACTGTTTTTT.

In DNA, the CDR3 is TGTGCCAGCACCCCCCTAAGGGAAGGGGCAAATGGCTACACCTTC. This codes for CASTPLREGANGYTF. This chain joins TRBV11-3 and TRBJ1-2; tentative D call: TRBD1 (5 bases). CDR1 is SGHNT, CDR2 YENEEA, per germline. The CDR3 runs to 15 residues. V lost 7 bases to trimming and J lost 6 bases, with 21 bases between them.

The rearrangement links TRBV9 to TRBJ2-1; 8 bases fit TRBD2. The CDR3 has 15 amino acids. The trim removed 4 bases at V and 2 bases at J, leaving 5 bases unmatched. Germline CDR1 is SGDLS and CDR2 is YYNGEE. The CDR3 DNA sequence: TGTGCCAGCAGCCCGTCTAGCGGGCCCTACAATGAGCAGTTCTTC. Protein product: CASSPSSGPYNEQFF.

The chain employs TRBV30 and TRBJ1-1; TRBD1 is a possible D gene (6 bases). This CDR3 is 15 amino acids long. CDR1 is GTSNPN and CDR2 is SVGIG in the germline V gene (reference sequence). Trimming stripped 1 base from V and 0 bases from J, with 12 bases between. CDR3 DNA: TGTGCCTGGAGTGGTCGGGGGGGCTTGAACACTGAAGCTTTCTTT. It yields the protein CAWSGRGGLNTEAFF.

The chain couples TRBV10-3 to TRBJ1-2; D gene unclear. Trimming left V 3 bases short and J 6 bases short, with 8 bases between. CDR1 and CDR2 (germline): ENHRY, SYGVKD. This CDR3 region has 12 residues. CDR3 in amino acids: CAISDRDNGYTF. CDR3 nucleotide sequence: TGTGCCATCAGTGACCGGGATAATGGCTACACCTTC.

Here the CDR3 DNA reads TGTGCCAGCAGGTGGAGCGGGAGTAGGTACGAGCAGTACTTC. Its translation: CASRWSGSRYEQYF. J is TRBJ2-7 and V is TRBV2, with 8 bases that match TRBD2. V was clipped by 6 bases and J by 4 bases; unmatched bases: 8. The CDR3 runs 14 residues. Germline V gives CDR1 SNHLY, CDR2 FYNNEI.

This clone was observed a few times. The rearrangement joins TRBV21-1 to TRBJ2-1; TRBD1, the D gene given by the table, was not confirmed from the DNA. TRBV21-1 is designated a pseudogene. The CDR3 spans 11 residues. CDR3 bases: TGTGCCAGAAACCGGGACAGTGAGCAGTTCTTC. This gives the protein CARNRDSEQFF.

The J gene is TRBJ1-2, the V gene TRBV30, with D hard to call. The CDR3 loop spans 10 amino acids. Germline CDR1 reads GTSNPN; CDR2 reads SVGIG (reference sequence). Deletions cut 5 bases from V and 8 bases from J, with 9 bases between. The CDR3 DNA is TGTGCCTGGCGGAGTTTCGGCTACACCTTC. Protein sequence: CAWRSFGYTF.

The V and J genes are TRBV29-1 and TRBJ2-1; 14 nucleotides match TRBD2. CDR3 length: 15 residues. Germline V gives CDR1 SQVTM, CDR2 ANQGSEA. Unmatched junction bases numbered 2, after V lost 1 base and J lost 6 bases. The CDR3 protein is CSVEGTSGGINEQFF. In DNA form, the CDR3 reads TGCAGCGTTGAAGGGACTAGCGGGGGGATCAATGAGCAGTTCTTC.

This sequence joins TRBV27 and TRBJ2-7, with a possible D match to TRBD2 (5 bases). The CDR3 sequence is 14 residues long. Germline CDR1 and CDR2: MNHEY and SMNVEV (reference sequence). V was shortened by 6 bases and J by 0 bases, with 12 bases between the two germline ends. This CDR3 is CASRRTWSSYEQYF. For the CDR3, the DNA is TGTGCCAGCAGACGGACTTGGAGCTCCTACGAGCAGTACTTC.